This T cell receptor beta chain was retrieved from a study of patients and donors after allogeneic stem cell transplantation. Trimming removed 4 bases at V and 5 bases at J, with 18 bases between. This CDR3 spans 15 amino acids. Germline lookup yields CDR1 SGHDT and CDR2 YYEEEE. From the RT-PCR reads, TCRdb called clonotypes with MiXCR, one entry per CDR3 protein. The profile shows around 23,000 distinct CDR3 sequences, 29% of them singletons. This clonotype was picked up a small number of times. This sequence joins TRBV5-6 and TRBJ1-2; D unclear. The source is a human donor who was either an allogeneic HSCT recipient or a stem cell or donor lymphocyte infusion donor (not recorded which). It is not recorded whose cells these are; they may come from a transplant donor. The sample consisted of blood, either unsorted or a sorted T cell fraction (not recorded which). CDR3 in amino acids: CASSPPSALRYGYTF. The CDR3 bases are TGTGCCAGCAGCCCCCCATCGGCCCTGCGGTATGGCTACACCTTC.